This T cell receptor beta chain was sequenced during a study of T cells expressing NK-cell markers. TCR beta cDNA was generated via 5'RACE template switching incorporating UMIs. TCRdb derives one entry per CDR3 protein from the 5' RACE reads, leaving out DNA. The sample has 150,000 or so distinct CDR3 sequences. The CDR3 has 12 residues. Germline loops: CDR1 SEHNR, CDR2 FQNEAQ (reference sequence). The receptor comes from a woman between 45 and 60 years old in good health. The chain recombines TRBV7-9 with TRBJ2-7. The sequenced material came from blood T cells: a sorted CD56 or NKG2C T cell subset, CD4+ or CD8+ T cells, or bulk PBMC T cells (not recorded which). CDR3 region: CASSDINYEQYF.